The rows below give T cell receptor beta chains drawn from one sample of a study of T cell responses to AZD1222 COVID-19 vaccine. Generated by immunoSEQ multiplex PCR, the TCRdb table keeps only in-frame clones and is missing some. The sample includes about 150,000 clones, roughly 92% seen only once; the top ten take under 6.5%. The sequenced sample was peripheral blood, obtained on day 0 of AZD1222 vaccination. These receptors were collected from an adult in good health. Both conserved end residues are part of each CDR3. A D gene is named only where the DNA matches it firmly. A clone size is listed for some rows: how often the clone was seen (once, few, many), or a class if it is expanded.

J gene: TRBJ2-1; D gene: .; clone size: .; V gene: TRBV20-1; CDR3 DNA: TGCAGTGCTAGTAAAGGCTCGGCCTACAATGAGCAGTTCTTC; CDR3 protein: CSASKGSAYNEQFF
J gene: TRBJ1-3; D gene: .; clone size: .; V gene: TRBV19; CDR3 DNA: TGTGCCAGTACCCCCCGACGGTCGGTAGGAAACACCATATATTTT; CDR3 protein: CASTPRRSVGNTIYF
J gene: TRBJ1-6; D gene: TRBD1; clone size: .; V gene: TRBV30; CDR3 DNA: TGTGCCTGGTCCGGGACAGGCGTTTCACCCCTCCACTTT; CDR3 protein: CAWSGTGVSPLHF
J gene: TRBJ1-1; D gene: .; clone size: .; V gene: TRBV7-2; CDR3 DNA: TGTGCCAGCAGCTACCGACAGGCGAACACTGAAGCTTTCTTT; CDR3 protein: CASSYRQANTEAFF
J gene: TRBJ1-2; D gene: .; clone size: .; V gene: TRBV24-1; CDR3 DNA: TGTGCCACCAGTGCGGGGGGGGCCAACTATGGCTACACCTTC; CDR3 protein: CATSAGGANYGYTF
J gene: TRBJ2-5; D gene: .; clone size: .; V gene: TRBV5-4; CDR3 DNA: TGTGCCAGCAGCTTGCAGCAGCAAGAGACCCAGTACTTC; CDR3 protein: CASSLQQQETQYF
J gene: TRBJ2-1; D gene: .; clone size: .; V gene: TRBV5-1; CDR3 DNA: TGCGCCAGCAGCTTGGCCATGGCTTTTGAGCAGTTCTTC; CDR3 protein: CASSLAMAFEQFF
J gene: TRBJ2-1; D gene: TRBD2; clone size: .; V gene: TRBV30; CDR3 DNA: TGTGCCTGGAGTGTACGGCTAGCGGGAGGGGGTGAGCAGTTCTTC; CDR3 protein: CAWSVRLAGGGEQFF
J gene: TRBJ1-2; D gene: .; clone size: .; V gene: TRBV3-1/TRBV3-2; CDR3 DNA: TGTGCCAGCAGCCAAGATAGGCCCGCCGGCTACACCTTC; CDR3 protein: CASSQDRPAGYTF
J gene: TRBJ1-2; D gene: .; clone size: .; V gene: TRBV24-1; CDR3 DNA: TGTGCCACCAGTGATTCCTACAGTGGCTACACCTTC; CDR3 protein: CATSDSYSGYTF
J gene: TRBJ2-2; D gene: .; clone size: .; V gene: TRBV28; CDR3 DNA: TGTGCCAGCAGTTTATGGACGGGGGCTCCCACCGGGGAGCTGTTTTTT; CDR3 protein: CASSLWTGAPTGELFF
J gene: TRBJ2-7; D gene: TRBD2; clone size: .; V gene: TRBV10-3; CDR3 DNA: TGTGCCATCAGTCCCGGGACTAGCGTCTACGAGCAGTACTTC; CDR3 protein: CAISPGTSVYEQYF
J gene: TRBJ1-1; D gene: .; clone size: .; V gene: TRBV12-3/TRBV12-4; CDR3 DNA: TGTGCCAGCAAGGGTGTGAACACTGAAGCTTTCTTT; CDR3 protein: CASKGVNTEAFF
J gene: TRBJ2-3; D gene: TRBD2; clone size: .; V gene: TRBV15; CDR3 DNA: TGTGCCACCAGCAGAAGAAGCGGGAGGTTTATAGATACGCAGTATTTT; CDR3 protein: CATSRRSGRFIDTQYF
J gene: TRBJ1-5; D gene: TRBD1; clone size: .; V gene: TRBV2; CDR3 DNA: TGTGCCAGCAGTAACCGGGACAGGGGTGAACAGCCCCAGCATTTT; CDR3 protein: CASSNRDRGEQPQHF
J gene: TRBJ2-1; D gene: .; clone size: .; V gene: TRBV5-1; CDR3 DNA: TGCGCCAGCAGCTTGGTGGGACGGGTGGGTGAGCAGTTCTTC; CDR3 protein: CASSLVGRVGEQFF
J gene: TRBJ1-1; D gene: .; clone size: .; V gene: TRBV5-1; CDR3 DNA: TGCGCCAGCAGCTTACAGGGTGGGGTGGGTACTGAAGCTTTCTTT; CDR3 protein: CASSLQGGVGTEAFF
J gene: TRBJ2-1; D gene: TRBD2; clone size: .; V gene: TRBV10-3; CDR3 DNA: TGTGCCATCATTCTCTTTCCGGGACTAGCGGGGATAGAGCAGTTCTTC; CDR3 protein: CAIILFPGLAGIEQFF
J gene: TRBJ1-2; D gene: .; clone size: .; V gene: TRBV11-2; CDR3 DNA: TGTGCCAGCAGCCCCCTCCCCCAACGGGCTAACTATGGCTACACCTTC; CDR3 protein: CASSPLPQRANYGYTF
J gene: TRBJ2-3; D gene: .; clone size: once; V gene: TRBV7-2; CDR3 DNA: TGTGCCAGCAGCTCCACGTCAGGGACGGGCACAGATACGCAGTATTTT; CDR3 protein: CASSSTSGTGTDTQYF
J gene: TRBJ1-2; D gene: TRBD1; clone size: .; V gene: TRBV7-8; CDR3 DNA: TGTGCCAGCAGCCTGACCCAGGGACAGGCTCGTGGCTACACCTTC; CDR3 protein: CASSLTQGQARGYTF
J gene: TRBJ1-1; D gene: .; clone size: .; V gene: TRBV6-5; CDR3 DNA: TGTGCCAGCAGTTACTCGATCGCCGGGACCTCTGAAGCTTTCTTT; CDR3 protein: CASSYSIAGTSEAFF
J gene: TRBJ1-1; D gene: .; clone size: .; V gene: TRBV30; CDR3 DNA: TGTGCCTGGAGTGTACAGGGTCGGACTGAAGCTTTCTTT; CDR3 protein: CAWSVQGRTEAFF
J gene: TRBJ2-7; D gene: .; clone size: .; V gene: TRBV15; CDR3 DNA: TGTGCCACCAGTGAAATACAGTTCTACGAGCAGTACTTC; CDR3 protein: CATSEIQFYEQYF
J gene: TRBJ1-6; D gene: TRBD1; clone size: .; V gene: TRBV4-1; CDR3 DNA: TGCGCCAGCAGCCAAGTGGGGACAGGTTTTACACCCCTCCACTTT; CDR3 protein: CASSQVGTGFTPLHF
J gene: TRBJ1-2; D gene: .; clone size: .; V gene: TRBV5-5; CDR3 DNA: TGTGCCAGCAGCTTGACCGGGACCTCCAACTATGGCTACACCTTC; CDR3 protein: CASSLTGTSNYGYTF
J gene: TRBJ1-2; D gene: .; clone size: .; V gene: TRBV5-4; CDR3 DNA: TGTGCCAGCAGCATTTTCCGGACGGCCGAGGGGGATGGCTACACCTTC; CDR3 protein: CASSIFRTAEGDGYTF
J gene: TRBJ1-4; D gene: TRBD1; clone size: .; V gene: TRBV6-1; CDR3 DNA: TGTGCCAGCAGTGAAGCGCGTATGGGACAGGGTAATGAAAAACTGTTTTTT; CDR3 protein: CASSEARMGQGNEKLFF
J gene: TRBJ2-1; D gene: TRBD2; clone size: once; V gene: TRBV30; CDR3 DNA: TGTGCCTGGGCTAGCGGGCGACTAATGAATGAGCAGTTCTTC; CDR3 protein: CAWASGRLMNEQFF
J gene: TRBJ1-5; D gene: TRBD1; clone size: .; V gene: TRBV5-5; CDR3 DNA: TGTGCCAGCAGCTTGGCTGACAGGGCGTCCCAGCATTTT; CDR3 protein: CASSLADRASQHF
J gene: TRBJ2-3; D gene: .; clone size: .; V gene: TRBV29-1; CDR3 DNA: TGCAGCGTGGGGGTAGGTTCAGGAGATACGCAGTATTTT; CDR3 protein: CSVGVGSGDTQYF
J gene: TRBJ1-1; D gene: .; clone size: .; V gene: TRBV11-2; CDR3 DNA: TGTGCCAGCAGCTTGGTAAGGGACGCTGAAGCTTTCTTT; CDR3 protein: CASSLVRDAEAFF
J gene: TRBJ1-2; D gene: .; clone size: .; V gene: TRBV20-1; CDR3 DNA: TGCAGTGCTAGTATTGGCAGGGGAGACTATGGCTACACCTTC; CDR3 protein: CSASIGRGDYGYTF
J gene: TRBJ2-7; D gene: .; clone size: few; V gene: TRBV28; CDR3 DNA: TGTGCCAGCAGTCCCCTTGAGACACCTACCTACGAGCAGTACTTC; CDR3 protein: CASSPLETPTYEQYF
J gene: TRBJ2-6; D gene: .; clone size: .; V gene: TRBV27; CDR3 DNA: TGTGCCAGCAGTTCGATGTGGGGTTCTGGGGCCAACGTCCTGACTTTC; CDR3 protein: CASSSMWGSGANVLTF
J gene: TRBJ1-2; D gene: TRBD1; clone size: .; V gene: TRBV19; CDR3 DNA: TGTGCCAGTAGTCCACGACAGGGGTCGTTCGAGGATGGCTACACCTTC; CDR3 protein: CASSPRQGSFEDGYTF
J gene: TRBJ1-5; D gene: TRBD1; clone size: .; V gene: TRBV28; CDR3 DNA: TGTGCCAGCAGTTCGGACAGGGAACTATTCAGCAATCAGCCCCAGCATTTT; CDR3 protein: CASSSDRELFSNQPQHF
J gene: TRBJ2-1; D gene: TRBD2; clone size: .; V gene: TRBV9; CDR3 DNA: TGTGCCAGCAGCGTAGGAACTAGCGGAAACCATGAGCAGTTCTTC; CDR3 protein: CASSVGTSGNHEQFF
J gene: TRBJ2-2; D gene: TRBD1; clone size: .; V gene: TRBV29-1; CDR3 DNA: TGCAGCGTTCGCAGGGGGCAGACCGGGGAGCTGTTTTTT; CDR3 protein: CSVRRGQTGELFF
J gene: TRBJ2-7; D gene: TRBD1; clone size: .; V gene: TRBV5-1; CDR3 DNA: TGCGCCAGCAGCCTAGGGACAGGCGGCTACGAGCAGTACTTC; CDR3 protein: CASSLGTGGYEQYF